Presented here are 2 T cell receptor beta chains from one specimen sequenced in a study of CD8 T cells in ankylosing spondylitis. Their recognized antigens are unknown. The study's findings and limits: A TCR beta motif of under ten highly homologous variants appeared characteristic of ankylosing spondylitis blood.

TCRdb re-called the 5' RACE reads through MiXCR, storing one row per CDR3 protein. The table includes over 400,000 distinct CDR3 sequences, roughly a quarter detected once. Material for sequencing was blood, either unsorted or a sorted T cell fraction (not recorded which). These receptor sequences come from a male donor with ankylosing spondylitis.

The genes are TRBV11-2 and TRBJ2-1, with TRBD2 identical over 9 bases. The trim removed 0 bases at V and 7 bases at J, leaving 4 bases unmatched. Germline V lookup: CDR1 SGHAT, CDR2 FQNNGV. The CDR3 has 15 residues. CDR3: CASSLDGLAGNEQFF. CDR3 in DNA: TGTGCCAGCAGCTTAGACGGTCTAGCGGGAAATGAGCAGTTCTTC.

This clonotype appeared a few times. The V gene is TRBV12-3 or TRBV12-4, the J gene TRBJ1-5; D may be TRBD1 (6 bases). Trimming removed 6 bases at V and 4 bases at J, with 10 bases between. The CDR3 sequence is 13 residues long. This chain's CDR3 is CASRQGTNQPQHF. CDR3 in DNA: TGTGCCAGCAGACAGGGCACGAATCAGCCCCAGCATTTT.